This T cell receptor beta chain was found in a study of liver allograft versus peripheral blood T cells. About the research overall: Recipients' peripheral blood served as the comparator for T cell receptor repertoires in transplanted livers.

TCRdb reprocessed the reads via MiXCR and lists one record per CDR3 protein. The sample consists of approximately 7,600 distinct CDR3 sequences, around a sixth of them appearing once. The study, taken as a whole, reports: Reportedly, liver allograft T cell receptor repertoires differed from peripheral blood ones.

By frequency in the sample, this clonotype is medium-sized (0.01 to 0.1%). Its specificity is not known. The sequence came from a human patient who had a liver transplant. Some T cells may possibly be graft donor cells.

CDR3 nucleotides: TGTGCCAGCAGCCTACCCGGCCGAGGGAGCTACGAGCAGTACTTC. Encoded protein: CASSLPGRGSYEQYF. The V call is TRBV5-6, the J call TRBJ2-7; possible D gene TRBD2, 5 bases. Germline V gene sequence: CDR1 SGHDT, CDR2 YYEEEE. CDR3 length equals 15 residues. The ends were cut back, 4 bases at V and 3 bases at J, with 17 bases in the middle.